This TCR beta chain was recorded in a study of cytomegalovirus exposure and HLA in healthy donors. Study-level results: From TCR beta sequences, most subjects' HLA-A and HLA-B alleles were reportedly predicted accurately. Later on, a genetic analysis was performed. It linked a missense variant in DCLRE1C with V- and J-gene trimming of TCR beta. Serostatus for CMV was the only available immune exposure information.

Vbeta (60) and Jbeta (13) primers were used in the PCR. Under the authors' procedure: An analysis that came later counted roughly 87 million unique TCR beta chains, around 12 million shared. TCRdb keeps only in-frame clones here, not all; method: immunoSEQ multiplex PCR. The DNA gave D and trimming, while V, J and clone size come from that table. The sample has about 130,000 clones, 70% to 75% seen once; the top ten hold roughly 2%. Germline CDR1 MNHNY, CDR2 SVGAGI (reference sequence). The CDR3 consists of 13 residues. V was clipped by 2 bases and J by 5 bases, with 10 bases between them. This clone was recorded a few times. What it binds is unknown.

Sequencing input: PBMCs. This chain connects TRBV6-6 to TRBJ2-7, with D perhaps TRBD1 (5 bases). The receptor comes from a middle-aged woman in good health and CMV-seropositive. DNA of the CDR3: TGTGCCAGCAGTTACCAGGGTGTCGACGAGCAGTACTTC. Amino acid sequence: CASSYQGVDEQYF.